Each of the 24 T cell receptor beta chains below was sequenced from the same sample in a study of PD-1 blockade in classical Hodgkin lymphoma. Clones were read by immunoSEQ multiplex PCR, and TCRdb kept only the in-frame ones, dropping some. The data show roughly 15,000 clones, about 90% seen once. Regarding time point: newly diagnosed, previously untreated cHL patient sample. By magnetic negative selection, CD4+ T cells were purified from thawed PBMCs. The specimen was CD4+ T cells from blood. These receptors originate from a human donor with classical Hodgkin lymphoma.

Only a few counts were recorded for this clone. The chain links TRBV12-5 to TRBJ2-7; TRBD1 matches at 8 bases. Germline trimming cut 3 bases from V and 1 base from J; bases unmatched to any gene: 8. This CDR3 region has 16 residues. Germline CDR1 is LGHNT and CDR2 is FRNRAP. The CDR3 region has the DNA TGTGCTAGTGGTTTAGGAAGCCGGGACAGGTCCTACGAGCAGTACTTC. It encodes CASGLGSRDRSYEQYF.

The CDR3: CASVAGGPGNEQFF. The CDR3, as DNA: TGTGCCAGTGTAGCGGGAGGGCCGGGCAATGAGCAGTTCTTC. The chain links TRBV28 to TRBJ2-1; the match to TRBD2 covers 11 bases. V was pared by 9 bases and J by 6 bases, with 7 bases of the junction left unmatched. Germline assignment: CDR1 MDHEN and CDR2 SYDVKM. The CDR3 spans 14 residues.

CDR3 coding DNA: TGTGCCAGCAGCCTGGGACAGACCACTGAAGCTTTCTTT. Translating it yields CASSLGQTTEAFF. This chain links TRBV14 with TRBJ1-1, with TRBD1 matching over 7 bases. Germline CDR1 and CDR2: SGHDN and FVKESK. V shed 4 bases, J shed 4 bases, and the junction held 3 bases outside the gene matches. The CDR3 runs 13 residues. Supplemented by reference TRBV14 and TRBJ1-1, the full variable domain reads EAGVTQFPSHSVIEKGQTVTLRCDPISGHDNLYWYRRVMGKEIKFLLHFVKESKQDESGMPNNRFLAERTGGTYSTLKVQPAELEDSGVYFCASSLGQTTEAFFGQGTRLTVV.

This sequence joins TRBV19 and TRBJ2-5; no reliable D call. Per germline, CDR1 LNHDA and CDR2 SQIVND (reference sequence). The V end lost 5 bases, the J end lost 0 bases, and 4 bases lay between the germline ends. The CDR3 sequence is 12 residues long. This CDR3 is CASSQNQETQYF. DNA for the CDR3: TGTGCCAGTAGTCAAAACCAAGAGACCCAGTACTTC.

The DNA of the CDR3 is TGCAGCGTTGAAGATAGGCTAGCGGGAGTGCCCTACGAGCAGTACTTC. Its translation is CSVEDRLAGVPYEQYF. The chain combines TRBV29-1 with TRBJ2-7; 10 nucleotides match TRBD2. V was pared by 0 bases and J by 2 bases, with 7 bases of the junction left unmatched. This CDR3 contains 16 residues. Germline CDR1 reads SQVTM; CDR2 reads ANQGSEA.

The genes are TRBV28 and TRBJ1-5; the D gene is possibly TRBD1 (6 bases). The CDR3 runs to 14 residues. V was clipped by 5 bases and J by 0 bases, with 8 bases between them. Germline lookup yields CDR1 MDHEN and CDR2 SYDVKM. The CDR3, as DNA: TGTGCCAGCAGTAGGGGGGGTAGCAATCAGCCCCAGCATTTT. Translated, it gives CASSRGGSNQPQHF.

The chain couples TRBV5-1 to TRBJ2-5; no firm D call. Germline assignment: CDR1 SGHRS and CDR2 YFSETQ. Trimming took off 3 bases at V and 0 bases at J, with 0 bases between the two ends. This CDR3 spans 11 amino acids. DNA for the CDR3: TGCGCCAGCAGCTACCAAGAGACCCAGTACTTC. Amino acid sequence: CASSYQETQYF.

A few counts support this clone. The chain recombines TRBV9 with TRBJ2-1, with a weak D call TRBD2 (6 bases). V lost 0 bases to trimming and J lost 7 bases, with 20 bases between them. The germline V gene encodes CDR1 SGDLS and CDR2 YYNGEE. The CDR3 is made up of 17 amino acids. The CDR3 DNA follows: TGTGCCAGCAGCGTAGATCATCGGGACCCTGGGGGGAATGAGCAGTTCTTC. Translating gives CASSVDHRDPGGNEQFF.

The rearrangement uses TRBV5-1 and TRBJ2-7; D may be TRBD1 (6 bases). CDR3 length: 15 residues. Germline CDR1 SGHRS, CDR2 YFSETQ. V gave up 3 bases and J gave up 5 bases, with 18 bases separating them. CDR3 in amino acids: CASSSSGQGINEQYF. The CDR3 coding sequence is TGCGCCAGCAGCTCGAGTGGGCAGGGGATCAACGAGCAGTACTTC.

This CDR3 is CASSDVGEGEQFF. CDR3 in DNA: TGTGCCAGCAGTGACGTAGGGGAGGGTGAGCAGTTCTTC. The chain employs TRBV6-1 and TRBJ2-1, with TRBD2 matching over 7 bases. CDR3 length: 13 amino acids. Per germline, CDR1 MNHNS and CDR2 SASEGT. Trimming took 3 bases from V and 9 from J; bases not matched to a gene: 5.

The V and J genes are TRBV14 and TRBJ2-5; D may be TRBD2 (5 bases). This CDR3 comprises 11 residues. The V and J ends lost 0 bases and 9 bases respectively, with 5 bases between them. In germline, CDR1 is SGHDN, CDR2 FVKESK. The CDR3 is CASSQDGAQYF. CDR3 nucleotide sequence: TGTGCCAGCAGCCAAGACGGGGCCCAGTACTTC.

The chain carries TRBV12-5 and TRBJ2-5; D unresolved. Trimming removed 6 bases at V and 5 bases at J, with 7 bases between. The CDR3 extends over 11 amino acids. CDR1 LGHNT and CDR2 FRNRAP come from the germline V gene. CDR3 amino acids: CASGLGETQYF. The DNA of the CDR3 is TGTGCTAGTGGGCTGGGGGAGACCCAGTACTTC. Full variable domain (remainder filled in from reference TRBV12-5 and TRBJ2-5): DARVTQTPRHKVTEMGQEVTMRCQPILGHNTVFWYRQTMMQGLELLAYFRNRAPLDDSGMPKDRFSAEMPDATLATLKIQPSEPRDSAVYFCASGLGETQYFGPGTRLLVL.

The chain employs TRBV30 and TRBJ1-1; D is ambiguous. V was shortened by 2 bases and J by 0 bases, with 10 bases between the two germline ends. Germline CDR1 and CDR2: GTSNPN and SVGIG (reference sequence). The CDR3 consists of 14 residues. CDR3 DNA sequence: TGTGCCTGGAGTCAAGGAGCGATGAACACTGAAGCTTTCTTT. Amino acid sequence: CAWSQGAMNTEAFF.

The genes are TRBV18 and TRBJ1-1; TRBD1 might be the D (6 bases). This CDR3 region has 14 residues. V was shortened by 8 bases and J by 1 base, with 14 bases between the two germline ends. The germline V gene encodes CDR1 KGHSH and CDR2 LQKENI. Here the CDR3 DNA reads TGTGCCAGCCAGACAGGTCTCGGGAACACTGAAGCTTTCTTT. It is translated as CASQTGLGNTEAFF.

Regarding this clone: Additional DNA sequences in this sample encode the identical CDR3. The CDR3 reads CASSQGGLVLLEQYF. CDR3 in DNA: TGCGCCAGCAGCCAAGGGGGACTAGTTCTCCTCGAGCAGTACTTC. J is TRBJ2-7 and V is TRBV4-1; 8 nucleotides agree with TRBD2. The CDR3 is 15 residues long. The germline V gene encodes CDR1 MGHRA and CDR2 YSYEKL. Trimming removed 1 base from V and 6 bases from J; junction bases left unmatched: 8.

The chain couples TRBV5-8 to TRBJ2-5; TRBD2 aligns across 11 bases. V shed 0 bases, J shed 4 bases, and the junction held 5 bases outside the gene matches. Germline V gene sequence: CDR1 SGHTS, CDR2 YDEGEE. CDR3 length equals 16 residues. This chain's CDR3 is CASSLGLAGRAETQYF. In DNA, the CDR3 is TGTGCCAGCAGCTTGGGACTAGCGGGAAGGGCAGAGACCCAGTACTTC. The full variable domain, in which reference TRBV5-8 and TRBJ2-5 provide the parts outside the CDR3, is EAGVTQSPTHLIKTRGQQATLRCSPISGHTSVYWYQQALGLGLQFLLWYDEGEERNRGNFPPRFSGRQFPNYSSELNVNALELEDSALYLCASSLGLAGRAETQYFGPGTRLLVL.

This clone is a singleton in its sample. This chain joins TRBV7-9 and TRBJ2-7, with D hard to call. The germline CDR1 and CDR2 sequences are SEHNR and FQNEAQ (reference sequence). This CDR3 contains 11 residues. Trimming pared 5 bases from V and 5 bases from J, leaving 7 bases between. The chain's CDR3 is CASSLSHEQYF. The CDR3 DNA reads as TGTGCCAGCAGCCTATCTCACGAGCAGTACTTC.

The chain employs TRBV2 and TRBJ2-7; D uncertain. This CDR3 has 12 residues. Germline V gene sequence: CDR1 SNHLY, CDR2 FYNNEI. The ends were cut back, 0 bases at V and 3 bases at J, with 3 bases in the middle. The CDR3 coding sequence is TGTGCCAGCAGTGAAGCCAGCTACGAGCAGTACTTC. This codes for CASSEASYEQYF.

The chain employs TRBV28 and TRBJ1-1; D uncertain. Trimming removed 6 bases at V and 1 base at J, with 3 bases between. Germline CDR1 and CDR2: MDHEN and SYDVKM. The CDR3 consists of 11 residues. As DNA, the CDR3 is TGTGCCAGCAGCTCGAACACTGAAGCTTTCTTT. Amino acids: CASSSNTEAFF.

The chain links TRBV6-6 to TRBJ1-1; unclear D gene. Germline V lookup: CDR1 MNHNY, CDR2 SVGAGI (reference sequence). The V end was cut by 0 bases, the J end by 1 base, with 3 bases between. There are 13 residues in the CDR3. In DNA form, the CDR3 reads TGTGCCAGCAGTTACTCCCGGAACACTGAAGCTTTCTTT. It codes for CASSYSRNTEAFF.

The CDR3 protein is CASSLESHNEQFF. CDR3 in DNA: TGTGCCAGCAGCTTAGAGTCCCACAATGAGCAGTTCTTC. The chain recombines TRBV7-2 with TRBJ2-1, with D unclear. Germline lookup yields CDR1 SGHTA and CDR2 FQGNSA. V was shortened by 1 base and J by 5 bases, with 6 bases between the two germline ends. The CDR3 sequence is 13 residues long.

This chain joins TRBV6-5 and TRBJ1-6; D is uncertain. This CDR3 region has 13 residues. Germline CDR1 MNHEY, CDR2 SVGAGI. V lost 2 bases and J 7 bases, leaving 6 bases between the germline ends. The CDR3 nucleotides are TGTGCCAGCAGTTACGACATGAATTCACCCCTCCACTTT. Residues: CASSYDMNSPLHF.

The rearrangement uses TRBV27 and TRBJ2-7; 9 nucleotides match TRBD2. This CDR3 has 13 amino acids. Germline V gene data show CDR1 as MNHEY and CDR2 as SMNVEV (reference sequence). Germline trimming cut 9 bases from V and 4 bases from J; bases unmatched to any gene: 7. This CDR3 reads CASSPGLAYEQYF. CDR3 DNA: TGTGCCAGTTCTCCGGGACTAGCTTACGAGCAGTACTTC.

This chain links TRBV5-4 with TRBJ2-2; 10 nucleotides line up with TRBD2. Germline-derived CDR1 and CDR2 are SGHNT and YYREEE (reference sequence). CDR3 size: 16 residues. Trimming cost V 4 bases and J 1 base; bases outside gene matches: 4. The CDR3 is CASSTPSGRNTGELFF. As DNA, the CDR3 is TGTGCCAGCAGCACTCCTAGCGGGAGGAACACCGGGGAGCTGTTTTTT.